The 16 T cell receptor beta chains given below trace back to one sample, sequenced in a study of blood T cell repertoires in COVID-19. Libraries were prepared by immunoSEQ multiplex PCR; TCRdb keeps only in-frame clonotypes and omits some of them. The profile shows about 140,000 clones, around 84% of them singletons. Source material: peripheral blood. These receptors came from a man aged 30-40 years with COVID-19, enrolled during active disease.

This chain links TRBV24-1 with TRBJ2-3; 7 bases map to TRBD1. CDR1 and CDR2 (germline): KGHDR, SFDVKD. This CDR3 spans 18 amino acids. The junction had 13 bases not matched to a gene; V was cut back by 3 bases and J by 2 bases. The CDR3 coding sequence is TGTGCCACCAGTGATCCTAAACCGCCAGGGGGAAACACAGATACGCAGTATTTT. This gives the protein CATSDPKPPGGNTDTQYF.

The chain combines TRBV7-2 with TRBJ2-6, with 7 bases matching TRBD1. Per the germline V gene, CDR1 is SGHTA and CDR2 is FQGNSA. The V gene end was trimmed by 3 bases and the J gene end by 0 bases; junction bases not matched to a gene: 5. This CDR3 comprises 17 residues. The CDR3 loop reads CASSFTGASSGANVLTF. In DNA, the CDR3 is TGTGCCAGCAGCTTTACAGGGGCTAGCTCTGGGGCCAACGTCCTGACTTTC.

The chain has TRBV7-8 and TRBJ1-3; D not certain. V was cut by 2 bases and J by 0 bases, with 17 bases left in between. This CDR3 is built from 18 residues. Germline CDR1 SGHVS, CDR2 FQNEAQ. The CDR3 DNA reads as TGTGCCAGCAGCTTAAATAGCGCCTCAGGAGTCTCTGGAAACACCATATATTTT. Amino acids: CASSLNSASGVSGNTIYF.

This chain uses TRBV28 with TRBJ1-6, with D perhaps TRBD1 (6 bases). Trimming took 7 bases from V and 7 from J, leaving 20 bases between them. Germline-derived CDR1 and CDR2 are MDHEN and SYDVKM. The CDR3 spans 16 residues. CDR3 DNA: TGTGCCAGCACCATCCTCGGGGGGGCTGAGAATTCACCCCTCCACTTT. Its protein is CASTILGGAENSPLHF.

V usage is TRBV7-6 and J usage is TRBJ1-3; TRBD1 matches at 7 bases. Trimming removed 5 bases from V and 1 base from J; junction bases left unmatched: 5. CDR1 and CDR2 from the germline V gene are SGHVS and FNYEAQ. The CDR3 runs to 15 residues. Written as DNA, the CDR3 is TGTGCCAGCAGCGACAGGGCTCAGTCTGGAAACACCATATATTTT. Its protein is CASSDRAQSGNTIYF.

CDR3 in amino acids: CASGLAVLDEQFF. The CDR3 DNA reads as TGTGCCAGCGGACTAGCGGTCCTAGATGAGCAGTTCTTC. The rearrangement uses TRBV28 and TRBJ2-1; TRBD2 matches 10 bases. The trim removed 8 bases at V and 8 bases at J, leaving 6 bases unmatched. Germline values: CDR1 MDHEN, CDR2 SYDVKM. The CDR3 is 13 residues long.

This clone was seen more than once but under ten times. This chain uses TRBV15 with TRBJ2-7, with 12 positions matching TRBD2. Germline CDR1 LNHNV, CDR2 YYDKDF (reference sequence). The CDR3 length is 17 residues. Trimming removed 2 bases from V and 1 base from J; junction bases left unmatched: 6. The CDR3 DNA sequence: TGTGCCACCAGCAGAACACAGACTAGCGGGAGTTCCTACGAGCAGTACTTC. This codes for CATSRTQTSGSSYEQYF.

This chain connects TRBV6-6 to TRBJ1-1; D uncertain. The ends were cut back, 8 bases at V and 0 bases at J, with 16 bases in the middle. This CDR3 has 15 amino acids. The V gene's germline CDR1 is MNHNY and CDR2 SVGAGI (reference sequence). CDR3 in amino acids: CASVSIGLMNTEAFF. The CDR3 DNA sequence: TGTGCCAGCGTCTCAATTGGGCTTATGAACACTGAAGCTTTCTTT.

The V and J genes are TRBV9 and TRBJ2-1, with D possibly matching TRBD2 (5 bases). Germline V gene data show CDR1 as SGDLS and CDR2 as YYNGEE. V was clipped by 0 bases and J by 8 bases, with 6 bases between them. The CDR3 has 12 residues. The CDR3 region has the DNA TGTGCCAGCAGCGTAGCCGGGGATGAGCAGTTCTTC. This sequence encodes CASSVAGDEQFF.

This chain uses TRBV5-6 with TRBJ2-5, with D possibly TRBD2 on 6 matching bases. This CDR3 region has 16 residues. Germline CDR1 and CDR2: SGHDT and YYEEEE. The V gene lost 0 bases and the J gene lost 2 bases, with 14 bases spanning the gap. The CDR3 sequence is CASSLGSLGGQETQYF. The CDR3 bases are TGTGCCAGCAGCTTGGGATCTTTGGGGGGACAAGAGACCCAGTACTTC.

The rearrangement uses TRBV5-4 and TRBJ1-2; D remains unclear. V shed 0 bases and J shed 4 bases, with 7 bases lying between them. In germline, CDR1 is SGHNT, CDR2 YYREEE (reference sequence). There are 13 residues in the CDR3. The CDR3 DNA reads as TGTGCCAGCAGCTTGGAACGGGTCTATGGCTACACCTTC. Its translation is CASSLERVYGYTF. Filled out from reference TRBV5-4 and TRBJ1-2, the complete variable domain reads ETGVTQSPTHLIKTRGQQVTLRCSSQSGHNTVSWYQQALGQGPQFIFQYYREEENGRGNFPPRFSGLQFPNYSSELNVNALELDDSALYLCASSLERVYGYTFGSGTRLTVV.

The V call is TRBV6-1, the J call TRBJ1-6; D ambiguous. V was shortened by 2 bases and J by 7 bases, with 6 bases between the two germline ends. The CDR3 runs to 13 residues. CDR1 is MNHNS, CDR2 SASEGT, per germline. CDR3 loop: CASSEYGNSPLHF. DNA for the CDR3: TGTGCCAGCAGTGAATACGGGAATTCACCCCTCCACTTT.

The chain is built from TRBV4-1 and TRBJ2-1; 11 nucleotides line up with TRBD2. V gave up 4 bases and J gave up 9 bases; unmatched junction bases: 17. CDR3 length: 18 residues. Per germline, CDR1 MGHRA and CDR2 YSYEKL. The CDR3 spells CASSPFWGTSGSLGEQFF. Written as DNA, the CDR3 is TGCGCCAGCAGCCCATTCTGGGGGACTAGCGGTTCCCTGGGTGAGCAGTTCTTC.

V and J are TRBV7-8 and TRBJ2-1; 11 bases fit TRBD2. Germline assignment: CDR1 SGHVS and CDR2 FQNEAQ. The CDR3 is made up of 18 amino acids. V lost 5 bases, J lost 9 bases, and 18 bases stayed unmatched. CDR3 sequence reads: CASSPRRLAGPLGGEQFF. For the CDR3, the DNA is TGTGCCAGCAGCCCTCGTAGACTAGCGGGACCCCTTGGGGGTGAGCAGTTCTTC. Drawing the rest from reference TRBV7-8 and TRBJ2-1, the complete variable domain is GAGVSQSPRYKVAKRGQDVALRCDPISGHVSLFWYQQALGQGPEFLTYFQNEAQLDKSGLPSDRFFAERPEGSVSTLKIQRTQQEDSAVYLCASSPRRLAGPLGGEQFFGPGTRLTVL.

This clone was observed once. The gene calls are TRBV28 and TRBJ2-7, with a weak D call TRBD2 (5 bases). The germline V and J ends were trimmed by 7 bases and 3 bases, with 16 bases remaining between them. This CDR3 region has 14 residues. Germline CDR1 and CDR2: MDHEN and SYDVKM. CDR3 coding DNA: TGTGCCAGCACTATAGGAGGCAAAGTCTACGAGCAGTACTTC. It encodes CASTIGGKVYEQYF.

The gene calls are TRBV30 and TRBJ1-3; a possible D gene is TRBD1 (6 bases). This CDR3 contains 14 residues. Germline lookup yields CDR1 GTSNPN and CDR2 SVGIG (reference sequence). V lost 4 bases, J lost 1 base, and 11 bases lay in between. DNA of the CDR3: TGTGCCTGGACCGGAGGACAGTCTGGAAACACCATATATTTT. It specifies CAWTGGQSGNTIYF. Full variable domain (remainder filled in from reference TRBV30 and TRBJ1-3): SQTIHQWPATLVQPVGSPLSLECTVEGTSNPNLYWYRQAAGRGLQLLFYSVGIGQISSEVPQNLSASRPQDRQFILSSKKLLLSDSGFYLCAWTGGQSGNTIYFGEGSWLTVV.